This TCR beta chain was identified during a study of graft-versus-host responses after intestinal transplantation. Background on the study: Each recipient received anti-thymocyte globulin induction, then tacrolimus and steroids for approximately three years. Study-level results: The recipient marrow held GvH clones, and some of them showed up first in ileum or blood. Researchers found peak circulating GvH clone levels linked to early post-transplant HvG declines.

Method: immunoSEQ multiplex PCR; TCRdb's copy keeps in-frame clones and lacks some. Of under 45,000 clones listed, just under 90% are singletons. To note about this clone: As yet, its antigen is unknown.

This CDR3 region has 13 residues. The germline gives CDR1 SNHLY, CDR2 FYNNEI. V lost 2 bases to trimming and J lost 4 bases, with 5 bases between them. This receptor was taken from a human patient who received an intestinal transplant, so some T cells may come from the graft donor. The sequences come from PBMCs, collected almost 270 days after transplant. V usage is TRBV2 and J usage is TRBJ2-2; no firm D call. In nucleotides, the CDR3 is TGTGCCAGCAGTGAACGCCCCACCGGGGAGCTGTTTTTT. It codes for CASSERPTGELFF.